This T cell receptor beta chain was captured by sequencing in a study of control samples from healthy donors and cancer patients. Sequencing was performed with immunoSEQ multiplex PCR; in TCRdb, only in-frame clones are kept and a portion is missing. The profile shows some 94,000 clones, around 83% of them singletons. Per the germline V gene, CDR1 is MRHNA and CDR2 is SNTAGT. The CDR3 is 13 residues long. The germline V and J ends were trimmed by 2 bases and 4 bases, with 8 bases remaining between them. Sequenced: blood. This clonotype originated in a woman in her forties or fifties in good health. The chain uses TRBV6-4 and TRBJ1-1, with D uncertain. The CDR3 spells CASSDGRGTEAFF. As DNA, the CDR3 is TGTGCCAGCAGTGACGGGCGAGGCACTGAAGCTTTCTTT.